This entry concerns a single TCR beta chain. Under the authors' procedure: Estimated nucleated cell counts came from reference gene primer amplification. The data were produced by immunoSEQ multiplex PCR, yet TCRdb's version contains in-frame clones alone and is incomplete. For V, J and clone size, that table is used; D and trimming come from the DNA. The sample gives more than 150,000 clones, 86% of which show up once; 3.5% to 4% is in the top ten. The sample belongs to a study of blood T cell repertoires in COVID-19. The germline CDR1 and CDR2 sequences are LNHDA and SQIVND (reference sequence). V lost 4 bases to trimming and J lost 2 bases; unmatched junction nucleotides: 1. CDR3 length: 13 residues.

The specimen sequenced was peripheral blood. J is TRBJ1-2 and V is TRBV19, with TRBD1 matching 7 bases. The sequence came from a woman between 70 and 85 years old with acute or convalescent COVID-19. CDR3 residues: CASSRDRNYGYTF. DNA of the CDR3: TGTGCCAGTAGTAGGGACAGAAACTATGGCTACACCTTC.